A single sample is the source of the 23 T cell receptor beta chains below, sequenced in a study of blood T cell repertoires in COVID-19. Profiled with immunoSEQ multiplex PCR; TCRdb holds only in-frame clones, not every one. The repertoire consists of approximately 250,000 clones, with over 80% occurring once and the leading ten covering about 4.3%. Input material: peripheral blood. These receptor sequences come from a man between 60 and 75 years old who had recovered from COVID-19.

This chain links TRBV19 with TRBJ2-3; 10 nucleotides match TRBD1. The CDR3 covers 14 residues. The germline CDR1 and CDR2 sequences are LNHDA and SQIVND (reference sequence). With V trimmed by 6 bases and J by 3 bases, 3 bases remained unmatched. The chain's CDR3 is CASRDRGLTDTQYF. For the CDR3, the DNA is TGTGCCAGTAGGGACAGGGGGTTGACAGATACGCAGTATTTT.

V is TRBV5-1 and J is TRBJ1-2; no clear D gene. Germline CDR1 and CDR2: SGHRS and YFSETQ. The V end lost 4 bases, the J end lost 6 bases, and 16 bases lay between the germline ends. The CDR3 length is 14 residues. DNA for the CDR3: TGCGCCAGCAGCCCAGGAGGGTGGCTCGATGGCTACACCTTC. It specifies CASSPGGWLDGYTF.

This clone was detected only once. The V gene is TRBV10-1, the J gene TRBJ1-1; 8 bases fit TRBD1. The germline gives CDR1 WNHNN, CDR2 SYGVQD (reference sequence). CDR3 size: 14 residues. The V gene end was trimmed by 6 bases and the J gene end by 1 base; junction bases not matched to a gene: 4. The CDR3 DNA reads TGCGCCAGCAGAGGGGACAGGTCGAACACTGAAGCTTTCTTT. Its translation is CASRGDRSNTEAFF.

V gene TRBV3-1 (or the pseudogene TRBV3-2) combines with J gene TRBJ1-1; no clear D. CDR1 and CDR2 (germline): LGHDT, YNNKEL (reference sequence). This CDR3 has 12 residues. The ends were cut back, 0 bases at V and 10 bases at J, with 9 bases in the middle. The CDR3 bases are TGTGCCAGCAGCCAAGAGGAAGGGAGAGCTTTCTTT. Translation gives CASSQEEGRAFF.

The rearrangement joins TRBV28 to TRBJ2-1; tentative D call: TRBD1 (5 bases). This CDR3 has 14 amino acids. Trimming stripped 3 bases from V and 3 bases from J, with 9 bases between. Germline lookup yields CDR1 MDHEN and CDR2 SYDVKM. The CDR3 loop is CASSLARGYNEQFF. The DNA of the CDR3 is TGTGCCAGCAGTTTGGCTAGGGGCTACAATGAGCAGTTCTTC.

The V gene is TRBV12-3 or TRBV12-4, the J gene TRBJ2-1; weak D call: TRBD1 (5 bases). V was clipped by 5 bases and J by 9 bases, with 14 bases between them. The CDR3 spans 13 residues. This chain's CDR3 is CASSGAASGEQFF. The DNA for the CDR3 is TGTGCCAGCAGTGGGGCCGCCTCGGGTGAGCAGTTCTTC.

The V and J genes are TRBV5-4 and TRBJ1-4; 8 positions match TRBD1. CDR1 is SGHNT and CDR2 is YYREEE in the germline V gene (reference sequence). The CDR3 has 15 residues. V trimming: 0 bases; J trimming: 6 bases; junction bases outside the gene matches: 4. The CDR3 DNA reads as TGTGCCAGCAGCTTGGTCGGCAGGGGGCATGAAAAACTGTTTTTT. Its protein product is CASSLVGRGHEKLFF.

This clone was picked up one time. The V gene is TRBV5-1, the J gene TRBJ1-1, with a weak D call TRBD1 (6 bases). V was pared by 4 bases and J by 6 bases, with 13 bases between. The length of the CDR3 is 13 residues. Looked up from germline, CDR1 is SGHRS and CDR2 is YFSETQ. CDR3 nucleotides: TGCGCCAGCAGCCCAGGGGTTGAGGCTGAAGCTTTCTTT. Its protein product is CASSPGVEAEAFF.

CDR3 nucleotides: TGTGCCAGCAGCCAATCTAGGGGACTAGGGAAGGGTTTGTGGCAGTTCTTC. This encodes CASSQSRGLGKGLWQFF. This chain connects TRBV5-6 to TRBJ2-1, with 8 positions matching TRBD2. V dropped 4 bases and J dropped 12; count of bases not matched to a gene: 21. The CDR3 has 17 amino acids. Germline V gene lookup returns CDR1 SGHDT and CDR2 YYEEEE.

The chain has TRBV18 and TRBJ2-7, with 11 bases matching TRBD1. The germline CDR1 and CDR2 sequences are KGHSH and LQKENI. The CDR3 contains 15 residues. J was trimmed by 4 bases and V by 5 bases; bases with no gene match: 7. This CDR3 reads CASSARTGGDYEQYF. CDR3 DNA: TGTGCCAGCTCAGCCAGGACAGGGGGCGATTACGAGCAGTACTTC.

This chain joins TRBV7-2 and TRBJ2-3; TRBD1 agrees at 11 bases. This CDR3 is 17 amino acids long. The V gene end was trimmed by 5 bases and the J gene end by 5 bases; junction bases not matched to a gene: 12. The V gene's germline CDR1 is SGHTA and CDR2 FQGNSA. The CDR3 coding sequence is TGTGCCAGCAGCCGTAAGGGGACAGGGGGAAATGTAGATACGCAGTATTTT. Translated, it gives CASSRKGTGGNVDTQYF.

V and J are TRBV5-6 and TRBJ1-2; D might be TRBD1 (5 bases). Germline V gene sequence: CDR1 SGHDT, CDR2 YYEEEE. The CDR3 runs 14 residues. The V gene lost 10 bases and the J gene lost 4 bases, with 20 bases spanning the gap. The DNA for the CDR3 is TGTGCCTCCGGAGGGGCAGGTGGAGGCTATGGCTACACCTTC. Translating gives CASGGAGGGYGYTF.

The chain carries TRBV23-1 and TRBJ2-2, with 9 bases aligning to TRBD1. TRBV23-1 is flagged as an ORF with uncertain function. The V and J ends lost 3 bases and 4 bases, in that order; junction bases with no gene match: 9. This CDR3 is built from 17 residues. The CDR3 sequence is CASSQNPGQGPTGELFF. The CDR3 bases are TGCGCCAGCAGTCAGAATCCGGGACAGGGACCCACCGGGGAGCTGTTTTTT.

The DNA of the CDR3 is TGTGCCAGCTCAACCCAGGGATCCAAGAGTGAGCAGTTCTTC. It codes for CASSTQGSKSEQFF. The chain recombines TRBV18 with TRBJ2-1; tentative D call: TRBD1 (5 bases). The CDR3 spans 14 residues. Trimming shortened V by 5 bases and J by 9 bases, and 17 bases separated the two germline ends. Germline assignment: CDR1 KGHSH and CDR2 LQKENI.

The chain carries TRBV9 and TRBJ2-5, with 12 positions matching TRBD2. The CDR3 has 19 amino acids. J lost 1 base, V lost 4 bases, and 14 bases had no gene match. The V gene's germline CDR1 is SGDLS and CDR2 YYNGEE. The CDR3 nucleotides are TGTGCCAGCAGCAGCGAACTAGCGGGGGGCCGACACTTCCAAGAGACCCAGTACTTC. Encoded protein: CASSSELAGGRHFQETQYF.

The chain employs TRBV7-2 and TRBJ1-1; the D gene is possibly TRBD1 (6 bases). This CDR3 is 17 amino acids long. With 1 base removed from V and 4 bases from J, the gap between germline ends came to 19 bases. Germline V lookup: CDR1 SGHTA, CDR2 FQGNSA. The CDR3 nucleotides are TGTGCCAGCAGCTTAGACCGGGACACCTCAAGTCCCACTGAAGCTTTCTTT. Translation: CASSLDRDTSSPTEAFF.

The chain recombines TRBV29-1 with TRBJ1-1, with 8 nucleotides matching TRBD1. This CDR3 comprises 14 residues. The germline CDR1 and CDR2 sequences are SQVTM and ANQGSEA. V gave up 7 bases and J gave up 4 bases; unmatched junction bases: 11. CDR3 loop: CSAPPGQAGTEAFF. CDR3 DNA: TGCAGCGCCCCTCCGGGACAGGCGGGCACTGAAGCTTTCTTT.

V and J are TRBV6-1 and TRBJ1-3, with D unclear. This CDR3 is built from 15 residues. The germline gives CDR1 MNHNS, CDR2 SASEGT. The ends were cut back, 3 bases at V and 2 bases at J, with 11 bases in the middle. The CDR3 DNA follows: TGTGCCAGCAGTGACCAACGAGGAGCTGGAAACACCATATATTTT. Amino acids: CASSDQRGAGNTIYF.

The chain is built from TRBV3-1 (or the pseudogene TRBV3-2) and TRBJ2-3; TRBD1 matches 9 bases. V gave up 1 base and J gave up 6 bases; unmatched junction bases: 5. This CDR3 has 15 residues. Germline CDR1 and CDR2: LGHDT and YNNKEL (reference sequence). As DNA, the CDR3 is TGTGCCAGCAGCCAAGGGACAGGGGCGGGTGATACGCAGTATTTT. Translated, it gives CASSQGTGAGDTQYF.

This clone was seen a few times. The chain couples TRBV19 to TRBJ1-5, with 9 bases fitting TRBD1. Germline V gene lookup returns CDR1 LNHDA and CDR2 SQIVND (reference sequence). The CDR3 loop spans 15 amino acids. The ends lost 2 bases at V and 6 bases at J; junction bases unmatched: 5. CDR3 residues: CASSIPGTGSQPQHF. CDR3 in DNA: TGTGCCAGTAGTATACCCGGGACAGGGAGTCAGCCCCAGCATTTT.

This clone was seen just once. The CDR3 DNA sequence: TGCGCCAGCAGCTCCGACACTGAAGCTTTCTTT. Translation: CASSSDTEAFF. This chain uses TRBV5-1 with TRBJ1-1, with D unresolved. CDR1 is SGHRS and CDR2 is YFSETQ in the germline V gene. V lost 3 bases to trimming and J lost 3 bases, with 3 bases between them. This CDR3 spans 11 amino acids.

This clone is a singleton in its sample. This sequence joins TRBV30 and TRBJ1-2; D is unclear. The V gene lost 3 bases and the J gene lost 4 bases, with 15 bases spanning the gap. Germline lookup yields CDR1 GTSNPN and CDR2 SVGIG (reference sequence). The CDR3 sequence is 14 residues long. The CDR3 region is CAWRTSPGSYGYTF. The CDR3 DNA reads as TGTGCCTGGAGAACCTCCCCGGGGAGCTATGGCTACACCTTC.

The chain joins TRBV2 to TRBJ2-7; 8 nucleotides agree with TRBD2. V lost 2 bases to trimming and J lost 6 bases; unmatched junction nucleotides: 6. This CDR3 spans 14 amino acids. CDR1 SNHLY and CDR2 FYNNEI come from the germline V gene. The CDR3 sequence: CASSERTSWGEQYF. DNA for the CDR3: TGTGCCAGCAGTGAAAGGACTAGCTGGGGCGAGCAGTACTTC.